One sample yielded the 25 T cell receptor beta chains listed below, sequenced in a study of identifying expanded T cells in peripheral blood. This table comes from immunoSEQ multiplex PCR, and its TCRdb copy is limited to in-frame clones, with some not included. The sample lists approximately 130,000 clones; about 80% were seen once. Sequenced input: blood. Receptors originate from a person aged 18 to 69 in good health.

The CDR3 sequence is CATSRGDTQETQYF. The DNA of the CDR3 is TGTGCCACCAGCAGAGGAGACACGCAAGAGACCCAGTACTTC. The rearrangement joins TRBV15 to TRBJ2-5; D remains ambiguous. V was pared by 1 base and J by 2 bases, with 8 bases between. The CDR3 has 14 amino acids. Germline V gene sequence: CDR1 LNHNV, CDR2 YYDKDF (reference sequence). The full variable domain, its missing parts supplied by reference TRBV15 and TRBJ2-5, is DAMVIQNPRYQVTQFGKPVTLSCSQTLNHNVMYWYQQKSSQAPKLLFHYYDKDFNNEADTPDNFQSRRPNTSFCFLDIRSPGLGDTAMYLCATSRGDTQETQYFGPGTRLLVL.

The J gene is TRBJ1-4, the V gene TRBV30, with unresolved D. The CDR3 sequence is 12 residues long. CDR1 and CDR2 (germline): GTSNPN, SVGIG (reference sequence). V was shortened by 2 bases and J by 8 bases, with 9 bases between the two germline ends. Here the CDR3 DNA reads TGTGCCTGGAGTCCCTTTGGGGAAAAACTGTTTTTT. It codes for CAWSPFGEKLFF.

This rearrangement joins TRBV6-5 to TRBJ2-7; D unresolved. Trimming stripped 0 bases from V and 4 bases from J, with 10 bases between. Germline assignment: CDR1 MNHEY and CDR2 SVGAGI. This CDR3 comprises 14 residues. CDR3: CASSYSISTYEQYF. In DNA, the CDR3 is TGTGCCAGCAGTTACTCGATCTCAACTTACGAGCAGTACTTC.

The rearrangement links TRBV6-6 to TRBJ2-7, with TRBD2 identical over 10 bases. J lost 3 bases, V lost 7 bases, and 9 bases had no gene match. CDR1 and CDR2 from the germline V gene are MNHNY and SVGAGI (reference sequence). The CDR3 covers 15 residues. Here the CDR3 reads CASNQPSGGYYEQYF. As DNA, the CDR3 is TGTGCCAGCAACCAGCCTAGCGGGGGTTACTACGAGCAGTACTTC.

This chain joins TRBV7-9 and TRBJ2-7; D unclear. Germline V gene data show CDR1 as SEHNR and CDR2 as FQNEAQ (reference sequence). V was trimmed by 3 bases and J by 11 bases, leaving 11 bases between them. There are 11 residues in the CDR3. This chain's CDR3 is CASSLTTTEYF. DNA of the CDR3: TGTGCCAGCAGCTTGACAACCACGGAGTACTTC.

A remark on this clone: Other DNA variants within this sample encode the same CDR3. The chain is built from TRBV5-1 and TRBJ1-2, with D possibly TRBD1 on 6 matching bases. Germline CDR1 and CDR2: SGHRS and YFSETQ. V lost 4 bases, J lost 8 bases, and 15 bases lay in between. CDR3 size: 13 residues. The CDR3 region has the DNA TGCGCCAGCAGCCCAGGACAGCGGGGCGGCTACACCTTC. Amino acids: CASSPGQRGGYTF.

The genes are TRBV19 and TRBJ1-5, with D unclear. CDR3 length: 13 residues. The germline V gene encodes CDR1 LNHDA and CDR2 SQIVND (reference sequence). V was trimmed by 5 bases and J by 5 bases, leaving 10 bases between them. The CDR3 loop reads CASSARNDQPQHF. The CDR3, as DNA: TGTGCCAGTAGTGCGCGGAACGATCAGCCCCAGCATTTT.

The CDR3 is CASSLPAAAGPGGPQHF. The CDR3 DNA sequence: TGTGCCAGCAGCTTACCGGCAGCTGCCGGCCCAGGGGGGCCCCAGCATTTT. V gene TRBV7-2 combines with J gene TRBJ1-5; TRBD1 aligns across 7 bases. Losses at the gene ends were 2 bases for V and 9 bases for J; bases not matched to a gene: 16. The CDR3 length is 17 residues. Looked up from germline, CDR1 is SGHTA and CDR2 is FQGNSA.

The rearrangement uses TRBV6-1 and TRBJ1-1, with 7 bases aligning to TRBD1. CDR1 MNHNS and CDR2 SASEGT come from the germline V gene. There are 18 residues in the CDR3. The V gene end was trimmed by 4 bases and the J gene end by 2 bases; junction bases not matched to a gene: 16. CDR3 protein: CASSGVYGRGRDNTEAFF. The CDR3 nucleotides read TGTGCCAGCAGTGGAGTTTATGGGAGGGGGCGAGATAACACTGAAGCTTTCTTT.

This chain links TRBV10-3 with TRBJ1-2; D not certain. V lost 3 bases, J lost 5 bases, and 10 bases lay in between. CDR1 and CDR2 from the germline V gene are ENHRY and SYGVKD. The CDR3 loop spans 13 amino acids. The CDR3 DNA sequence: TGTGCCATCAGTGATTGTTGCGGGTATGGCTACACCTTC. Its translation: CAISDCCGYGYTF.

This chain links TRBV5-1 with TRBJ2-5; D not certain. The CDR3 has 11 residues. V was pared by 5 bases and J by 3 bases, with 5 bases between. The V gene's germline CDR1 is SGHRS and CDR2 YFSETQ. The CDR3 DNA sequence: TGCGCCAGCAGGCAAGAAGAGACCCAGTACTTC. Translation gives CASRQEETQYF.

V and J are TRBV27 and TRBJ2-2; D remains ambiguous. Per germline, CDR1 MNHEY and CDR2 SMNVEV (reference sequence). The V end lost 6 bases, the J end lost 1 base, and 9 bases lay between the germline ends. CDR3 size: 14 residues. CDR3 region: CASSLTRNTGELFF. The CDR3 DNA reads as TGTGCCAGCAGCCTAACAAGGAACACCGGGGAGCTGTTTTTT.

This clone occurred a few times. V and J are TRBV2 and TRBJ2-3; D not resolved. The ends were cut back, 3 bases at V and 2 bases at J, with 6 bases in the middle. The germline V gene encodes CDR1 SNHLY and CDR2 FYNNEI. The CDR3 contains 13 residues. The CDR3 region has the DNA TGTGCCAGCAGTGACGGGTTCACAGATACGCAGTATTTT. Encoded protein: CASSDGFTDTQYF.

The gene calls are TRBV7-6 and TRBJ2-3; D is ambiguous. V lost 3 bases and J 1 base, leaving 20 bases between the germline ends. Germline V gene data show CDR1 as SGHVS and CDR2 as FNYEAQ. This CDR3 has 18 residues. In DNA, the CDR3 is TGTGCCAGCAGCTTCTCAATACCGCACGGAACGGGCACAGATACGCAGTATTTT. It is translated as CASSFSIPHGTGTDTQYF.

The rearrangement links TRBV7-9 to TRBJ2-5; D uncertain. The CDR3 runs 15 residues. The V and J ends lost 5 bases and 4 bases respectively, with 17 bases between them. The germline CDR1 and CDR2 sequences are SEHNR and FQNEAQ (reference sequence). CDR3: CASSRGGVLRETQYF. The DNA for the CDR3 is TGTGCCAGCAGCCGAGGTGGGGTATTACGAGAGACCCAGTACTTC.

J is TRBJ1-1 and V is TRBV18; 8 bases fit TRBD1. This CDR3 comprises 14 residues. The V segment lost 4 bases and the J segment 5 bases; nucleotides outside the gene matches: 6. The germline CDR1 and CDR2 sequences are KGHSH and LQKENI. The CDR3 DNA reads TGTGCCAGCTCACTTCCAGGGGGCCGGACTGAAGCTTTCTTT. Translation: CASSLPGGRTEAFF.

V is TRBV7-9 and J is TRBJ1-6, with 10 bases that match TRBD1. Germline V gene data show CDR1 as SEHNR and CDR2 as FQNEAQ (reference sequence). With V trimmed by 5 bases and J by 3 bases, 4 bases remained unmatched. This CDR3 spans 16 amino acids. CDR3 region: CASSLGQGFYNSPLHF. CDR3 bases: TGTGCCAGCAGCCTGGGACAGGGGTTCTATAATTCACCCCTCCACTTT.

This sequence joins TRBV30 and TRBJ1-3; D ambiguous. Trimming cost V 4 bases and J 4 bases, with 11 bases left between them. This CDR3 is built from 13 residues. The V gene's germline CDR1 is GTSNPN and CDR2 SVGIG (reference sequence). CDR3 bases: TGTGCCTGGAACCCCAAGCAGGGAAACACCATATATTTT. Encoded protein: CAWNPKQGNTIYF.

The chain is built from TRBV14 and TRBJ2-1; 7 bases line up with TRBD1. CDR3 length: 14 amino acids. Germline CDR1 and CDR2: SGHDN and FVKESK. J gave up 4 bases and V 4 bases, and 4 bases lay outside the gene matches. CDR3 region: CASSLSTGYNEQFF. The CDR3, as DNA: TGTGCCAGCAGCCTATCGACAGGGTACAATGAGCAGTTCTTC.

This chain links TRBV29-1 with TRBJ1-6; 7 bases line up with TRBD1. CDR3 length: 17 residues. V lost 1 base to trimming and J lost 0 bases; unmatched junction nucleotides: 6. The germline gives CDR1 SQVTM, CDR2 ANQGSEA. CDR3 region: CSVEARDSSSYNSPLHF. The CDR3 nucleotides read TGCAGCGTTGAAGCCCGGGACAGCAGCTCCTATAATTCACCCCTCCACTTT.

The CDR3 DNA is TGTGCCAGCAGCTCCGGGGCATTTACCTACAATGAGCAGTTCTTC. Translation gives CASSSGAFTYNEQFF. J is TRBJ2-1 and V is TRBV5-4, with D tentatively TRBD1 or TRBD2 (5 bases each). Trimming took off 3 bases at V and 2 bases at J, with 12 bases between the two ends. Germline V lookup: CDR1 SGHNT, CDR2 YYREEE (reference sequence). The length of the CDR3 is 15 residues.

The gene calls are TRBV27 and TRBJ2-3; TRBD2 matches at 7 bases. The J segment lost 6 bases and the V segment lost 4 bases, leaving 7 bases of the junction unmatched. CDR1 is MNHEY and CDR2 is SMNVEV in the germline V gene (reference sequence). There are 14 residues in the CDR3. Here the CDR3 reads CASSYASGRDTQYF. CDR3 sequence (DNA): TGTGCCAGCAGTTATGCTAGCGGTAGGGATACGCAGTATTTT.

This clone was seen more than once but under ten times. This chain links TRBV2 with TRBJ1-6; 9 bases align to TRBD1. Trimming at V came to 5 bases and at J to 6 bases, leaving 5 bases not matched to a gene. Germline V lookup: CDR1 SNHLY, CDR2 FYNNEI. CDR3 size: 15 residues. Here the CDR3 reads CASSQGQGGNSPLHF. The CDR3 DNA is TGTGCCAGCAGTCAGGGACAGGGTGGTAATTCACCCCTCCACTTT.

This chain links TRBV30 with TRBJ2-2, with 9 bases identical to TRBD1. Germline values: CDR1 GTSNPN, CDR2 SVGIG (reference sequence). The V segment lost 3 bases and the J segment 5 bases; nucleotides outside the gene matches: 7. The CDR3 runs 15 residues. In nucleotides, the CDR3 is TGTGCCTGGAGGACACAGGGGGCGCGTACCGGGGAGCTGTTTTTT. It translates to CAWRTQGARTGELFF. Filled out from reference TRBV30 and TRBJ2-2, the complete variable domain reads SQTIHQWPATLVQPVGSPLSLECTVEGTSNPNLYWYRQAAGRGLQLLFYSVGIGQISSEVPQNLSASRPQDRQFILSSKKLLLSDSGFYLCAWRTQGARTGELFFGEGSRLTVL.

The chain employs TRBV7-6 and TRBJ2-1; 7 bases are shared with TRBD1. The germline gives CDR1 SGHVS, CDR2 FNYEAQ. The CDR3 is 15 amino acids. J was trimmed by 6 bases and V by 2 bases; bases with no gene match: 7. In DNA, the CDR3 is TGTGCCAGCAGCTTAAGTCGTCGGGACAGCAATGAGCAGTTCTTC. As protein: CASSLSRRDSNEQFF.